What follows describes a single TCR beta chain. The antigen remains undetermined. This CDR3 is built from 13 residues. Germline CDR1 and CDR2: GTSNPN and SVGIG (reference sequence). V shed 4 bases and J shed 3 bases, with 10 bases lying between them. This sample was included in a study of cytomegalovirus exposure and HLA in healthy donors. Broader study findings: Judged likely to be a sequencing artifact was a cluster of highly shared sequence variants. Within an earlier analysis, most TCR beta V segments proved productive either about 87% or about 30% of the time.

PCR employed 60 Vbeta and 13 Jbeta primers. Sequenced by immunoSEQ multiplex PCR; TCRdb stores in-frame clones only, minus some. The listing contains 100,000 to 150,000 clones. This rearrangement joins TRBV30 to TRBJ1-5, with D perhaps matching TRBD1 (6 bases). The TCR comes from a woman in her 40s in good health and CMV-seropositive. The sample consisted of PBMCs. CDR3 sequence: CAWTDSLNQPQHF. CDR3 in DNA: TGTGCCTGGACGGACAGCCTCAATCAGCCCCAGCATTTT.